The next 21 T cell receptor beta chains were all read from a single sample in a study of T cells in Graves' hyperthyroidism and ophthalmopathy. Using RNA transcripts as the source, TCR beta CDR3 regions were amplified. TCR CDR3 regions were first amplified by RT-PCR with HTBI primers. MiXCR, applied by TCRdb to the multiplex PCR reads, yields one record per CDR3 protein. The repertoire consists of about 340,000 distinct CDR3 sequences, with roughly 18% occurring once and the leading ten covering about 49%. The sequencing sample was made of blood. These receptors all stem from a woman aged 50 to 60 with Graves' hyperthyroidism.

This clonotype showed up just a few times. The chain links TRBV5-1 to TRBJ1-2; 9 nucleotides line up with TRBD1. There are 15 residues in the CDR3. J was trimmed by 3 bases and V by 4 bases; bases with no gene match: 7. CDR1 is SGHRS, CDR2 YFSETQ, per germline. CDR3 sequence (DNA): TGCGCCAGCAGCATGGGACAGGGATCTTACTATGGCTACACCTTC. Protein sequence: CASSMGQGSYYGYTF.

The chain has TRBV5-6 and TRBJ1-6; D call uncertain. This CDR3 spans 14 amino acids. The germline V gene encodes CDR1 SGHDT and CDR2 YYEEEE. V dropped 4 bases and J dropped 9 bases, with 14 bases sitting between them. In DNA, the CDR3 is TGTGCCAGCAGCCGACCCGAGGTTGGTTCACCCCTCCACTTT. Its protein is CASSRPEVGSPLHF.

This chain uses TRBV19 with TRBJ2-2, with 7 bases identical to TRBD1. Germline lookup yields CDR1 LNHDA and CDR2 SQIVND (reference sequence). The V and J ends lost 8 bases and 1 base, in that order; junction bases with no gene match: 4. The CDR3 is 14 amino acids. Written as DNA, the CDR3 is TGTGCCAGTGGACAGGAAGGGAACACCGGGGAGCTGTTTTTT. This encodes CASGQEGNTGELFF.

There are many counts of this clonotype. V is TRBV9 and J is TRBJ1-6, with 7 bases fitting TRBD1. V dropped 3 bases and J dropped 7; count of bases not matched to a gene: 7. CDR3 size: 15 residues. CDR1 and CDR2 from the germline V gene are SGDLS and YYNGEE. The CDR3 loop is CASSEGGQQNSPLHF. DNA for the CDR3: TGTGCCAGCAGCGAGGGGGGACAGCAGAATTCACCCCTCCACTTT.

The sample holds many counts of this clonotype. The gene calls are TRBV13 and TRBJ1-2, with D possibly TRBD1 on 6 matching bases. With 5 bases removed from V and 4 bases from J, the gap between germline ends came to 17 bases. The CDR3 has 15 amino acids. Germline CDR1 is PRHDT and CDR2 is FYEKMQ (reference sequence). This chain's CDR3 is CASSARQAGPYGYTF. In DNA, the CDR3 is TGTGCCAGCAGCGCGCGACAGGCTGGCCCCTATGGCTACACCTTC.

This clonotype showed up many times. The V call is TRBV2, the J call TRBJ2-5, with 9 nucleotides matching TRBD1. Trimming cost V 7 bases and J 2 bases; bases outside gene matches: 5. The germline V gene has CDR1 SNHLY and CDR2 FYNNEI. The CDR3 contains 14 residues. The CDR3 region is CASTLDRGQETQYF. CDR3 DNA: TGTGCCAGCACTTTGGACAGGGGTCAAGAGACCCAGTACTTC.

Concerning this clonotype itself: A much larger clone lies one base from this, so it may be a read error. The chain uses TRBV2 and TRBJ2-4; D gene ambiguous. Germline V gene data show CDR1 as SNHLY and CDR2 as FYNNEI. V dropped 8 bases and J dropped 0 bases, with 11 bases sitting between them. The CDR3 is 14 amino acids. In DNA, the CDR3 is TGTGCCAGCGGTGCCAGTCTAGCCAAAAACATTCAGTACTTC. This codes for CASGASLAKNIQYF.

The J gene is TRBJ2-7, the V gene TRBV20-1; TRBD2 matches 7 bases. V shed 6 bases, J shed 0 bases, and the junction held 11 bases outside the gene matches. The CDR3 runs 15 residues. Germline loops: CDR1 DFQATT, CDR2 SNEGSKA (reference sequence). CDR3 in amino acids: CSANALAEPSYEQYF. The CDR3 DNA follows: TGCAGTGCCAACGCTCTAGCGGAACCCTCCTACGAGCAGTACTTC.

This clonotype was seen more than once but under ten times. The chain combines TRBV7-2 with TRBJ1-5; 7 bases fit TRBD1. V shed 1 base, J shed 4 bases, and the junction held 7 bases outside the gene matches. Germline loops: CDR1 SGHTA, CDR2 FQGNSA. The CDR3 spans 16 residues. The CDR3 nucleotides are TGTGCCAGCAGCTTAGATGTCGACAGGGAAAATCAGCCCCAGCATTTT. This codes for CASSLDVDRENQPQHF.

The J gene is TRBJ2-2, the V gene TRBV2, with 7 bases matching TRBD1. The germline V gene has CDR1 SNHLY and CDR2 FYNNEI. The CDR3 is 13 amino acids. Trimming at V came to 5 bases and at J to 8 bases, leaving 5 bases not matched to a gene. This CDR3 reads CASSQQGFGELFF. The CDR3 DNA reads as TGTGCCAGCAGTCAACAGGGGTTTGGGGAGCTGTTTTTT.

The CDR3 sequence: CASSQVFTSGGSWNEQFF. For the CDR3, the DNA is TGTGCCAGCAGCCAAGTCTTCACTAGCGGGGGCTCTTGGAATGAGCAGTTCTTC. This chain connects TRBV3-1 to TRBJ2-1; 11 bases align to TRBD2. This CDR3 is built from 18 residues. Trimming at V came to 1 base and at J to 7 bases, leaving 12 bases not matched to a gene. The germline V gene has CDR1 LGHDT and CDR2 YNNKEL (reference sequence).

This chain links TRBV7-9 with TRBJ2-3, with D perhaps TRBD1 (6 bases). V was cut by 5 bases and J by 1 base, with 13 bases left in between. The CDR3 has 15 residues. Germline V lookup: CDR1 SEHNR, CDR2 FQNEAQ (reference sequence). CDR3: CASSETGSGTDTQYF. The CDR3 DNA is TGTGCCAGCAGCGAAACAGGGAGCGGCACAGATACGCAGTATTTT.

This clonotype was detected ten times or more. This chain uses TRBV6-1 with TRBJ2-5; either TRBD1 or TRBD2 may supply D (6 bases each). CDR1 is MNHNS, CDR2 SASEGT, per germline. The CDR3 loop spans 13 amino acids. The V gene lost 8 bases and the J gene lost 4 bases, with 14 bases spanning the gap. DNA of the CDR3: TGTGCCAGCGAACGCAGGGGAGGAGAGACCCAGTACTTC. It is translated as CASERRGGETQYF.

This clonotype was observed at least ten times. The chain links TRBV5-5 to TRBJ2-7, with D perhaps TRBD2 (6 bases). Trimming left V 2 bases short and J 1 base short, with 13 bases between. This CDR3 comprises 15 residues. Germline V gives CDR1 SGHKS, CDR2 YYEKEE (reference sequence). The CDR3 region is CASSLSAGKSYEQYF. The CDR3 DNA follows: TGTGCCAGCAGCTTATCGGCGGGGAAATCCTACGAGCAGTACTTC.

This clonotype appeared many times. V gene TRBV11-2 combines with J gene TRBJ2-7; D not certain. The germline V and J ends were trimmed by 1 base and 0 bases, with 7 bases remaining between them. CDR3 length: 14 residues. Germline CDR1 SGHAT, CDR2 FQNNGV. In nucleotides, the CDR3 is TGTGCCAGCAGCTTAGTAGTAGGCTCCTACGAGCAGTACGTC. It specifies CASSLVVGSYEQYV.

This clonotype has ten or more counts. The chain uses TRBV6-1 and TRBJ2-7; 10 bases map to TRBD2. Trimming at V came to 2 bases and at J to 7 bases, leaving 5 bases not matched to a gene. Per the germline V gene, CDR1 is MNHNS and CDR2 is SASEGT. CDR3 length: 14 residues. The CDR3 DNA reads as TGTGCCAGCAGTGAACTAGCGGGAGACAGGGAGCAGTACTTC. Its protein is CASSELAGDREQYF.

This clonotype turned up a few times. The rearrangement links TRBV28 to TRBJ1-2; D ambiguous. In germline, CDR1 is MDHEN, CDR2 SYDVKM. Trimming removed 6 bases at V and 2 bases at J, with 7 bases between. The CDR3 consists of 12 residues. In nucleotides, the CDR3 is TGTGCCAGCAGCGCGTCAAACTATGGCTACACCTTC. Translation gives CASSASNYGYTF.

Concerning this clonotype: The junction departs from germline at one end; a sequencing error may be responsible. V is TRBV3-1 and J is TRBJ2-2; D is ambiguous. Per the germline V gene, CDR1 is LGHDT and CDR2 is YNNKEL (reference sequence). The CDR3 length is 15 residues. The CDR3 sequence is CASSPLKWNIGELFF. In nucleotides, the CDR3 is TGTGCCAGCAGCCCTCTAAAATGGAACATCGGGGAGCTGTTTTTT.

This clonotype occurred many times. This chain joins TRBV6-2 or TRBV6-3 and TRBJ1-1, with 9 bases matching TRBD1. Germline lookup yields CDR1 MNHEY and CDR2 SVGEGT. Trimming removed 6 bases from V and 6 bases from J; junction bases left unmatched: 5. This CDR3 has 13 residues. This chain's CDR3 is CASSLQGAAEAFF. The CDR3, as DNA: TGTGCCAGCAGCTTACAGGGGGCCGCTGAAGCTTTCTTT.

This clonotype was seen a handful of times. The V and J genes are TRBV2 and TRBJ1-5; 8 nucleotides align to TRBD1. The CDR3 sequence is 16 residues long. CDR1 is SNHLY, CDR2 FYNNEI, per germline. Unmatched junction bases numbered 8, after V lost 3 bases and J lost 4 bases. CDR3 bases: TGTGCCAGCAGTGATGGACAGGGCATGAGGAATCAGCCCCAGCATTTT. The encoded protein is CASSDGQGMRNQPQHF.

Ten or more counts support this clonotype. This chain connects TRBV3-1 to TRBJ2-6; maybe TRBD1 (5 bases). In germline, CDR1 is LGHDT, CDR2 YNNKEL (reference sequence). The CDR3 contains 15 residues. Trimming removed 0 bases at V and 4 bases at J, with 7 bases between. CDR3 in DNA: TGTGCCAGCAGCCAAGAAGGGGCAGGGGCCAACGTCCTGACTTTC. Its translation is CASSQEGAGANVLTF.